This T cell receptor (beta chain) was sequenced in a study of blood T cell repertoires in COVID-19. Looking at the study overall: Material from acute and convalescent COVID-19 was sourced from the United States, Italy and Spain.

Per the study methods: By means of reference gene primer amplification, nucleated cell counts were estimated. The repertoire was sequenced with immunoSEQ multiplex PCR; TCRdb's copy has only in-frame clones and lacks some. V and J calls and clone size come straight from that table; D and trimming were deduced from the DNA. The data contain about 68,000 clones, roughly nine tenths of them singletons. Enrollment of patients from Seattle took place during active infection, with longitudinal follow-up. Trimming removed 5 bases at V and 10 bases at J, with 18 bases between. The CDR3 consists of 15 residues. Germline-derived CDR1 and CDR2 are MDHEN and SYDVKM. This clone has only a few counts.

The clonotype comes from a man in his forties or fifties with COVID-19, enrolled during active disease. The rearrangement links TRBV28 to TRBJ1-6; possibly TRBD1 for D (5 bases). Sequencing was performed on peripheral blood. The CDR3 spells CASSAYRNPPSPLHF. The CDR3 nucleotides read TGTGCCAGCAGTGCCTACAGGAACCCCCCATCACCCCTCCACTTT.